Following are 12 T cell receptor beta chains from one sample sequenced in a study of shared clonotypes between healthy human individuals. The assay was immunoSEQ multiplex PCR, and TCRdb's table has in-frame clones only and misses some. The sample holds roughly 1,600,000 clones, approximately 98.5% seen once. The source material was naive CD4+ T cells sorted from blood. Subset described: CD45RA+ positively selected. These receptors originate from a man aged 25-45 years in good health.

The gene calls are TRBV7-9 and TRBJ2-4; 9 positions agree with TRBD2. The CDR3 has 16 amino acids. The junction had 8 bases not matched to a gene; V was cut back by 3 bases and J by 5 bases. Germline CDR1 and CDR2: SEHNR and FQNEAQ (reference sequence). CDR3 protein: CASSLPLAGPQNIQYF. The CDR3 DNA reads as TGTGCCAGCAGCTTGCCCCTAGCGGGGCCACAAAACATTCAGTACTTC. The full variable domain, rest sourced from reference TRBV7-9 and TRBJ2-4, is DTGVSQNPRHKITKRGQNVTFRCDPISEHNRLYWYRQTLGQGPEFLTYFQNEAQLEKSRLLSDRFSAERPKGSFSTLEIQRTEQGDSAMYLCASSLPLAGPQNIQYFGAGTRLSVL.

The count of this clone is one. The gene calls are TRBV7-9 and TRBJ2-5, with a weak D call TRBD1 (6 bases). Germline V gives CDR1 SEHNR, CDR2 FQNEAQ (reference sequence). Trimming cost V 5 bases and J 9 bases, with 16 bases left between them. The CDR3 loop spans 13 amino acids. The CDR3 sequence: CASSPRQASAQYF. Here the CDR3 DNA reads TGTGCCAGCAGCCCCCGACAGGCGTCGGCCCAGTACTTC.

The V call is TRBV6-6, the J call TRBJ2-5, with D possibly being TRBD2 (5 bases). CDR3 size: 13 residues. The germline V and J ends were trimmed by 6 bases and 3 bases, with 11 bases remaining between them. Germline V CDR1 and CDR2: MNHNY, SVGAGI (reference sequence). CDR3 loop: CASSVSAKETQYF. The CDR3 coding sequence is TGTGCCAGCAGCGTTAGCGCGAAAGAGACCCAGTACTTC.

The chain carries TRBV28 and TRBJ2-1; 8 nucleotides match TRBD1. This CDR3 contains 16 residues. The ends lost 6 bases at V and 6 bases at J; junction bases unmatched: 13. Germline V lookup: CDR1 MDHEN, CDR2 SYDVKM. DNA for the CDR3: TGTGCCAGCAGAGCCCCAGGACAGGGTGTCTCCAATGAGCAGTTCTTC. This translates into CASRAPGQGVSNEQFF.

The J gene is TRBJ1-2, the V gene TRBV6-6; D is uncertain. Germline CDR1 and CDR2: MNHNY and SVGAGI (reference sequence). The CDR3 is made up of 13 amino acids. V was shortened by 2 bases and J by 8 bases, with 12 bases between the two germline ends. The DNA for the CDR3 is TGTGCCAGCAGTTACACCAGAGCAAGCGGCTACACCTTC. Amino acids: CASSYTRASGYTF.

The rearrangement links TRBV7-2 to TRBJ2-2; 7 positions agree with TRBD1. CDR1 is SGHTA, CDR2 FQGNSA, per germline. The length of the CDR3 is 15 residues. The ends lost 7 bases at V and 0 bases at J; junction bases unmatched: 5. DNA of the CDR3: TGTGCCAGCACCGTCGGGACAGCGAACACCGGGGAGCTGTTTTTT. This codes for CASTVGTANTGELFF.

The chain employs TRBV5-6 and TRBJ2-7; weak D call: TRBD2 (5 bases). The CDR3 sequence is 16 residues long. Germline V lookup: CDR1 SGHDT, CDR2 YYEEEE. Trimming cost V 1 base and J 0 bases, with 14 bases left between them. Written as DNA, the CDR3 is TGTGCCAGCAGCTTGTTTCGCGTGGGAGACTCCTACGAGCAGTACTTC. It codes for CASSLFRVGDSYEQYF.

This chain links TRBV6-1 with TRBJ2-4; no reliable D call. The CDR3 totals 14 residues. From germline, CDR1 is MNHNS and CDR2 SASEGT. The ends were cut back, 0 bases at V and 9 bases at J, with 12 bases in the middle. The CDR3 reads CASSEAQMGFIQYF. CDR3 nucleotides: TGTGCCAGCAGTGAAGCTCAAATGGGCTTCATTCAGTACTTC.

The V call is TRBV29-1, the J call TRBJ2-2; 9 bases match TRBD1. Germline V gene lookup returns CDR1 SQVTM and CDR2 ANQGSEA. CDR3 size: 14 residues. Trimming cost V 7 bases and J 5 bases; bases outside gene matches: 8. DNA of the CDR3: TGCAGCGCCACAGGGGGCGCAGGGACCGGGGAGCTGTTTTTT. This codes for CSATGGAGTGELFF.

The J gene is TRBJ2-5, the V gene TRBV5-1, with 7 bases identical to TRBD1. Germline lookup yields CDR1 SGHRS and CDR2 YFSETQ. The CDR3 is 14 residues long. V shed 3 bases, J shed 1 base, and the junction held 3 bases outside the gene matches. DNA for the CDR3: TGCGCCAGCAGCTCGACAGGGCCCCAAGAGACCCAGTACTTC. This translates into CASSSTGPQETQYF.

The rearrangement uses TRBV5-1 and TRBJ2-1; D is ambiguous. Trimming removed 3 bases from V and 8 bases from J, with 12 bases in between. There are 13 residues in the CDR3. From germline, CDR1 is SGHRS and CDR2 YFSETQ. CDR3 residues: CASSSGVVHEQFF. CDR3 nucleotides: TGCGCCAGCAGCTCCGGAGTTGTGCATGAGCAGTTCTTC.

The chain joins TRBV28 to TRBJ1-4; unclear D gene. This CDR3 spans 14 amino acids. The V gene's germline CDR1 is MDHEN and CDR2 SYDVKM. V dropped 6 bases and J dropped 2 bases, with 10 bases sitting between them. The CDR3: CASRVPGTNEKLFF. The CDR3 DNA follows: TGTGCCAGCAGGGTTCCCGGGACTAATGAAAAACTGTTTTTT.